These 28 T cell receptor beta chains were all obtained from the same sample, sequenced in a study of human T cells and chemical hapten exposure. TCRdb called the RACE reads again in MiXCR, with one record for every CDR3 protein. The profile shows about 98,000 distinct CDR3 sequences, approximately 10% of them singletons. The time point was: pre-sensitization, week 0. Treatment in this sample: therapeutic diphenylcyclopropenone sensitization with weekly scalp DPC. The material was whole blood, obtained in connection with sensitization to the hapten diphenylcyclopropenone (DPC). All receptors derive from an older woman with alopecia areata. Some clones in this sample may be carry-over from other donors' samples.

This clonotype was observed many times. The chain couples TRBV12-3 or TRBV12-4 to TRBJ1-2; D ambiguous. The CDR3 runs 13 residues. V was trimmed by 5 bases and J by 5 bases, leaving 12 bases between them. The CDR3 here is CASSRPSGYGYTF. The CDR3 DNA is TGTGCCAGCAGTCGTCCGTCGGGATATGGCTACACCTTC.

In this sample, this clonotype turned up a few times. The V gene is TRBV10-3, the J gene TRBJ2-7; 11 nucleotides match TRBD2. The CDR3 is 16 amino acids. Trimming cost V 6 bases and J 9 bases; bases outside gene matches: 16. The germline V gene encodes CDR1 ENHRY and CDR2 SYGVKD. The chain's CDR3 is CAISPEASGGTGAQYF. In nucleotides, the CDR3 is TGTGCCATCAGCCCCGAGGCTAGCGGGGGGACCGGGGCGCAGTACTTC.

This clonotype was seen at least ten times. This chain links TRBV4-1 with TRBJ1-4; perhaps TRBD1 as D (5 bases). V was cut by 0 bases and J by 4 bases, with 12 bases left in between. The CDR3 contains 16 residues. CDR1 is MGHRA, CDR2 YSYEKL, per germline. This CDR3 reads CASSQDRASGNEKLFF. CDR3 DNA: TGCGCCAGCAGCCAAGACAGGGCATCTGGTAATGAAAAACTGTTTTTT.

In this sample, this clonotype turned up a few times. The chain employs TRBV7-9 and TRBJ1-2; TRBD1 matches 10 bases. Trimming took 5 bases from V and 6 from J; bases not matched to a gene: 12. The CDR3 contains 16 residues. Germline CDR1 SEHNR, CDR2 FQNEAQ (reference sequence). The CDR3 DNA follows: TGTGCCAGCAGCGCCGGACCGGGACAGGGGAGAGATGGCTACACCTTC. As protein: CASSAGPGQGRDGYTF.

This clonotype was counted many times. This chain joins TRBV6-6 and TRBJ1-6, with 12 nucleotides matching TRBD1. This CDR3 spans 18 amino acids. J was trimmed by 5 bases and V by 5 bases; bases with no gene match: 10. Germline V gene data show CDR1 as MNHNY and CDR2 as SVGAGI (reference sequence). The DNA for the CDR3 is TGTGCCAGCAGTCCCTTGGGACAGGGGGCTCCTGATAATTCACCCCTCCACTTT. Protein sequence: CASSPLGQGAPDNSPLHF.

V usage is TRBV5-1 and J usage is TRBJ1-6; no definite D call. Germline lookup yields CDR1 SGHRS and CDR2 YFSETQ. V gave up 2 bases and J gave up 8 bases, with 11 bases separating them. The CDR3 spans 14 residues. The CDR3 coding sequence is TGCGCCAGCAGCTTTCTCCCGAAGGATTCACCCCTCCACTTT. Its protein product is CASSFLPKDSPLHF.

This clonotype was counted ten times or more. The rearrangement uses TRBV6-6 and TRBJ1-1, with 10 bases aligning to TRBD1. This CDR3 has 16 amino acids. CDR1 is MNHNY and CDR2 is SVGAGI in the germline V gene (reference sequence). V dropped 4 bases and J dropped 0; count of bases not matched to a gene: 5. For the CDR3, the DNA is TGTGCCAGCAGTTTCGACAGGGGGCGGATGAACACTGAAGCTTTCTTT. Translation: CASSFDRGRMNTEAFF.

In its sample, this clonotype was seen many times. This chain links TRBV10-3 with TRBJ1-3; possible D gene TRBD1, 5 bases. The CDR3 covers 14 residues. V lost 4 bases and J lost 2, with 9 bases in between. The V gene's germline CDR1 is ENHRY and CDR2 SYGVKD. The CDR3 DNA reads TGTGCCATCAGTGTTGGGACGACTGGAAACACCATATATTTT. Amino acids: CAISVGTTGNTIYF.

The table lists this clonotype with a few counts. V and J are TRBV24-1 and TRBJ2-1; maybe TRBD2 (5 bases). The CDR3 spans 13 residues. Trimming took off 7 bases at V and 5 bases at J, with 11 bases between the two ends. CDR1 is KGHDR and CDR2 is SFDVKD in the germline V gene. The CDR3 coding sequence is TGTGCCACCAGGTTGGGGAGCAACAATGAGCAGTTCTTC. Its translation is CATRLGSNNEQFF.

Comments on this clonotype: A junction boundary mismatches the germline segment, possibly from a read error. The chain has TRBV6-1 and TRBJ2-6; 8 nucleotides align to TRBD1. Germline V lookup: CDR1 MNHNS, CDR2 SASEGT. This CDR3 is 16 amino acids long. CDR3 bases: TGTGCCAGCAGCCCAGGGGGCGCGAATGGGGCCAACGTCCCGACTTTC. Residues: CASSPGGANGANVPTF.

Ten or more counts support this clonotype. The chain joins TRBV18 to TRBJ1-1, with D perhaps matching TRBD1 (5 bases). The germline V gene encodes CDR1 KGHSH and CDR2 LQKENI. This CDR3 region has 11 residues. V was cut by 4 bases and J by 5 bases, with 5 bases left in between. Written as DNA, the CDR3 is TGTGCCAGCTCACGACAGACTGAAGCTTTCTTT. Translation: CASSRQTEAFF.

In this sample, this clonotype turned up a few times. V usage is TRBV4-1 and J usage is TRBJ2-1, with D hard to call. CDR3 length: 13 residues. Germline assignment: CDR1 MGHRA and CDR2 YSYEKL. V was pared by 1 base and J by 4 bases, with 5 bases between. CDR3 bases: TGCGCCAGCAGCCAAGCTACGTACAATGAGCAGTTCTTC. Translation gives CASSQATYNEQFF.

This clonotype was detected ten times or more. This chain uses TRBV14 with TRBJ1-2; D is perhaps TRBD1 (5 bases). The V gene lost 4 bases and the J gene lost 2 bases, with 8 bases spanning the gap. The CDR3 extends over 13 amino acids. The V gene's germline CDR1 is SGHDN and CDR2 FVKESK. This CDR3 is CASSPGTNYGYTF. The CDR3 nucleotides are TGTGCCAGCAGCCCCGGGACCAACTATGGCTACACCTTC.

V gene TRBV10-3 combines with J gene TRBJ1-5; no clear D. Germline V gene lookup returns CDR1 ENHRY and CDR2 SYGVKD. The CDR3 length is 13 residues. V was pared by 6 bases and J by 7 bases, with 13 bases between. For the CDR3, the DNA is TGTGCCATCAGCGCCGGGGAAAGACAGCCCCAGCATTTT. Encoded protein: CAISAGERQPQHF.

This clonotype has only a few counts. V and J are TRBV2 and TRBJ1-4; 12 bases are a match to TRBD1. Per germline, CDR1 SNHLY and CDR2 FYNNEI. Trimming removed 1 base from V and 7 bases from J; junction bases left unmatched: 4. This CDR3 is built from 16 residues. The CDR3 DNA follows: TGTGCCAGCAGTGAAGGGGACAGGGGGCTTGGTGAAAAACTGTTTTTT. It specifies CASSEGDRGLGEKLFF.

This clonotype appeared many times. The chain carries TRBV7-9 and TRBJ2-7, with TRBD1 as a possible D gene (6 bases). Looked up from germline, CDR1 is SEHNR and CDR2 is FQNEAQ (reference sequence). V gave up 4 bases and J gave up 3 bases, with 13 bases separating them. The CDR3 loop spans 14 amino acids. CDR3 region: CASSSFGDNYEQYF. CDR3 in DNA: TGTGCCAGCAGCTCTTTCGGGGACAACTACGAGCAGTACTTC.

The table lists this clonotype with many counts. The chain joins TRBV20-1 to TRBJ2-1; no definite D call. The CDR3 contains 12 residues. V lost 3 bases, J lost 8 bases, and 11 bases lay in between. Per germline, CDR1 DFQATT and CDR2 SNEGSKA (reference sequence). For the CDR3, the DNA is TGCAGTGCTAGCCCTTCCATTCATGAGCAGTTCTTC. Translating it yields CSASPSIHEQFF.

This clonotype occurred many times. The chain uses TRBV11-2 and TRBJ1-2; TRBD1 is a possible D gene (5 bases). The CDR3 has 14 amino acids. Trimming pared 0 bases from V and 8 bases from J, leaving 13 bases between. The germline V gene encodes CDR1 SGHAT and CDR2 FQNNGV. The chain's CDR3 is CASSLERTMGGYTF. The CDR3 DNA sequence: TGTGCCAGCAGCTTAGAACGGACAATGGGCGGCTACACCTTC.

Remarks on this clonotype: A read error may explain this, as a much larger clone is one base away. V gene TRBV6-1 combines with J gene TRBJ1-2, with D perhaps matching TRBD1 (5 bases). Trimming removed 0 bases from V and 9 bases from J, with 17 bases in between. This CDR3 is 15 amino acids long. Per the germline V gene, CDR1 is MNHNS and CDR2 is SASEGT. The CDR3 DNA is TGTGCCAGCAGTGAAGCCCCCGGGACCACTGGGTGCTACACCTTC. Protein sequence: CASSEAPGTTGCYTF.

In this sample, this clonotype turned up many times. The CDR3 coding sequence is TGTGCCAGCAGCGTACTAACCTTGACAGGGTTTTTCTTT. This sequence encodes CASSVLTLTGFFF. V usage is TRBV9 and J usage is TRBJ1-1, with 7 bases fitting TRBD1. This CDR3 is 13 amino acids long. Germline V gives CDR1 SGDLS, CDR2 YYNGEE. After removal of 1 base from V and 13 bases from J, the junction contained 10 bases not matched to a gene.

This clonotype was observed a handful of times. V and J are TRBV6-6 and TRBJ2-7, with D tentatively TRBD1 (5 bases). The CDR3 sequence is 16 residues long. CDR1 and CDR2 from the germline V gene are MNHNY and SVGAGI (reference sequence). V was clipped by 6 bases and J by 5 bases, with 23 bases between them. The CDR3 loop reads CASRGPQVGWSNEQYF. CDR3 bases: TGTGCCAGCAGGGGTCCACAGGTTGGATGGTCTAACGAGCAGTACTTC.

This clonotype was seen only a few times. This rearrangement joins TRBV7-3 to TRBJ2-5, with D perhaps matching TRBD1 (5 bases). V shed 2 bases and J shed 5 bases, with 9 bases lying between them. This CDR3 has 13 amino acids. CDR1 is SGHTA, CDR2 FQGTGA, per germline. For the CDR3, the DNA is TGTGCCAGCAGCTTATACAGGTTTGAGACCCAGTACTTC. It yields the protein CASSLYRFETQYF.

This clonotype was counted ten times or more. The V gene is TRBV29-1, the J gene TRBJ2-7; a weak D match, TRBD1 (5 bases). The CDR3 is made up of 11 amino acids. Trimming shortened V by 5 bases and J by 4 bases, and 9 bases separated the two germline ends. Germline CDR1 and CDR2: SQVTM and ANQGSEA. CDR3 loop: CSVIAGYEQYF. The DNA of the CDR3 is TGCAGCGTTATTGCAGGGTACGAGCAGTACTTC.

This clonotype was seen many times. This sequence joins TRBV11-2 and TRBJ2-1; 8 positions agree with TRBD1. Germline assignment: CDR1 SGHAT and CDR2 FQNNGV. The ends lost 5 bases at V and 4 bases at J; junction bases unmatched: 4. This CDR3 contains 14 residues. CDR3 DNA: TGTGCCAGCAGCCCCAGACAGGGGTACAATGAGCAGTTCTTC. It yields the protein CASSPRQGYNEQFF.

In this sample, this clonotype turned up many times. The J gene is TRBJ1-2, the V gene TRBV3-1, with 8 bases aligning to TRBD1. The length of the CDR3 is 17 residues. J lost 2 bases, V lost 1 base, and 9 bases had no gene match. Germline lookup yields CDR1 LGHDT and CDR2 YNNKEL (reference sequence). In nucleotides, the CDR3 is TGTGCCAGCAGCCAAGCCTTCATCGGACAGGGCAACTATGGCTACACCTTC. Translated, it gives CASSQAFIGQGNYGYTF. The variable domain in full, with the rest retrieved from reference TRBV3-1 and TRBJ1-2, is DTAVSQTPKYLVTQMGNDKSIKCEQNLGHDTMYWYKQDSKKFLKIMFSYNNKELIINETVPNRFSPKSPDKAHLNLHINSLELGDSAVYFCASSQAFIGQGNYGYTFGSGTRLTVV.

J is TRBJ2-5 and V is TRBV24-1; D uncertain. Trimming removed 2 bases from V and 4 bases from J, with 13 bases in between. The CDR3 has 15 amino acids. Per the germline V gene, CDR1 is KGHDR and CDR2 is SFDVKD. The CDR3 nucleotides read TGTGCCACCAGTGATTCGAAAGCTAGTGCAGAGACCCAGTACTTC. It yields the protein CATSDSKASAETQYF.

The V gene is TRBV18, the J gene TRBJ2-7; tentatively, D is TRBD1 or TRBD2 (5 bases each). The CDR3 runs to 13 residues. V was cut by 4 bases and J by 7 bases, with 14 bases left in between. Looked up from germline, CDR1 is KGHSH and CDR2 is LQKENI. This CDR3 is CASSRDSGEEQYF. The DNA of the CDR3 is TGTGCCAGCTCACGAGACAGCGGAGAAGAGCAGTACTTC.

The chain recombines TRBV7-9 with TRBJ1-4; no firm D call. With 1 base removed from V and 8 bases from J, the gap between germline ends came to 8 bases. Germline V lookup: CDR1 SEHNR, CDR2 FQNEAQ (reference sequence). This CDR3 comprises 13 residues. The CDR3 region has the DNA TGTGCCAGCAGCTTAGGGGTTTACGAAAAACTGTTTTTT. Translation: CASSLGVYEKLFF.